Each of the 18 T cell receptor beta chains below was sequenced from the same sample in a study of T cell repertoires in cytomegalovirus infection. MiXCR, run by TCRdb on the reads, gives a single entry per CDR3 protein. This table has approximately 910,000 distinct CDR3 sequences, about 33% appearing once. These TCRs are of unknown antigen specificity. Sequenced material: cultured CD8+ T cells from PBMCs, taken from culture after CMV antigen stimulation. The receptors derive from a human donor in good health (CMV status not recorded). Some clones in this sample may be carry-over from other donors' samples.

In this sample, this clonotype turned up a few times. The chain couples TRBV5-1 to TRBJ2-3; tentative D call: TRBD2 (6 bases). Germline V lookup: CDR1 SGHRS, CDR2 YFSETQ. The length of the CDR3 is 16 residues. Trimming took 4 bases from V and 0 from J, leaving 15 bases between them. The CDR3 DNA reads as TGCGCCAGCAGCGTGGGACTGGACCCTAGCACAGATACGCAGTATTTT. It translates to CASSVGLDPSTDTQYF.

The J gene is TRBJ1-1, the V gene TRBV18; no firm D call. The V end lost 3 bases, the J end lost 4 bases, and 12 bases lay between the germline ends. The CDR3 covers 14 residues. Looked up from germline, CDR1 is KGHSH and CDR2 is LQKENI. CDR3 loop: CASSPPSWVTEAFF. The CDR3 DNA reads TGTGCCAGCTCACCCCCATCCTGGGTCACTGAAGCTTTCTTT.

This chain joins TRBV10-3 and TRBJ1-6; TRBD1 matches 8 bases. Germline V gene sequence: CDR1 ENHRY, CDR2 SYGVKD. Trimming at V came to 6 bases and at J to 10 bases, leaving 11 bases not matched to a gene. The CDR3 spans 15 residues. For the CDR3, the DNA is TGTGCCATCAGAGTTACGACAGGGGATGGATCACCCCTCCACTTT. This encodes CAIRVTTGDGSPLHF.

The rearrangement links TRBV18 to TRBJ1-3; the D is unclear. Trimming cost V 0 bases and J 0 bases, with 6 bases left between them. CDR3 length: 15 residues. Germline CDR1 KGHSH, CDR2 LQKENI. This chain's CDR3 is CASSPPTNSGNTIYF. As DNA, the CDR3 is TGTGCCAGCTCACCACCCACCAACTCTGGAAACACCATATATTTT.

This clonotype was picked up a small number of times. The chain recombines TRBV2 with TRBJ2-7; 9 bases align to TRBD1. After removal of 6 bases from V and 2 bases from J, the junction contained 2 bases not matched to a gene. This CDR3 is 13 amino acids long. CDR1 is SNHLY and CDR2 is FYNNEI in the germline V gene. CDR3 residues: CASRDRGTYEQYV. CDR3 in DNA: TGTGCCAGCAGGGACAGGGGAACCTACGAGCAGTACGTC.

The chain carries TRBV4-1 and TRBJ1-2; TRBD1 might be the D (5 bases). The CDR3 consists of 14 residues. The V gene lost 0 bases and the J gene lost 5 bases, with 10 bases spanning the gap. The germline V gene has CDR1 MGHRA and CDR2 YSYEKL. The CDR3 loop is CASSQELGEYGYTF. The CDR3 nucleotides are TGCGCCAGCAGCCAAGAGCTGGGGGAATATGGCTACACCTTC.

About this clonotype: A much bigger clone sits one base away, suggesting this may be a read error. The chain couples TRBV28 to TRBJ2-5; TRBD2 is a possible D gene (6 bases). CDR1 MDHEN and CDR2 SYDVKM come from the germline V gene. CDR3 length: 17 amino acids. For the CDR3, the DNA is TGTGTCAGCAGCTTTTCCTCGCGCGGGGATTTTATAGAGACCCAGTACTTC. It is translated as CVSSFSSRGDFIETQYF.

This clonotype was found many times. This chain joins TRBV7-9 and TRBJ1-2; possibly TRBD1 for D (5 bases). This CDR3 is built from 17 residues. Germline V gives CDR1 SEHNR, CDR2 FQNEAQ (reference sequence). Trimming cost V 4 bases and J 3 bases, with 21 bases left between them. The CDR3 DNA is TGTGCCAGCAGCTCGAGCGGAGTGGACACTCATCACTATGGCTACACCTTC. This sequence encodes CASSSSGVDTHHYGYTF. The full variable domain, completed using reference TRBV7-9 and TRBJ1-2, is DTGVSQNPRHKITKRGQNVTFRCDPISEHNRLYWYRQTLGQGPEFLTYFQNEAQLEKSRLLSDRFSAERPKGSFSTLEIQRTEQGDSAMYLCASSSSGVDTHHYGYTFGSGTRLTVV.

This clonotype showed up many times. V usage is TRBV7-2 and J usage is TRBJ2-7; no definite D call. Trimming cost V 3 bases and J 4 bases, with 13 bases left between them. CDR1 SGHTA and CDR2 FQGNSA come from the germline V gene. The CDR3 covers 14 residues. The DNA of the CDR3 is TGTGCCAGCAGCTTTCACACCGCGTCGTACGAGCAGTACGTC. It encodes CASSFHTASYEQYV.

This clonotype was observed a single time. J is TRBJ2-3 and V is TRBV3-1; a possible D gene is TRBD1 (6 bases). Looked up from germline, CDR1 is LGHDT and CDR2 is YNNKEL (reference sequence). The length of the CDR3 is 15 residues. V lost 3 bases to trimming and J lost 4 bases, with 14 bases between them. The CDR3: CASSQQGFPADTQYF. CDR3 nucleotide sequence: TGTGCCAGCAGCCAGCAGGGGTTTCCCGCAGATACGCAGTATTTT.

The CDR3 protein is CASSFDSRGVDSNQPQHF. CDR3 DNA: TGTGCCAGCAGTTTCGACAGTCGCGGGGTAGATAGCAATCAGCCCCAGCATTTT. The chain recombines TRBV6-2 or TRBV6-3 with TRBJ1-5, with D maybe TRBD1 (5 bases). The CDR3 is 18 amino acids. Per germline, CDR1 MNHEY and CDR2 SVGEGT. Trimming pared 4 bases from V and 0 bases from J, leaving 19 bases between.

This sequence joins TRBV6-6 and TRBJ2-6; the D gene is possibly TRBD1 (6 bases). CDR1 is MNHNY and CDR2 is SVGAGI in the germline V gene (reference sequence). V was cut by 8 bases and J by 0 bases, with 14 bases left in between. The CDR3 sequence is 16 residues long. In DNA form, the CDR3 reads TGTGCCAGCGTTTGGACAGCGAGCTCTGGGGCCAACGTCCTGACTTTC. Translating it yields CASVWTASSGANVLTF.

This chain connects TRBV4-3 to TRBJ1-2, with 9 nucleotides matching TRBD1. The germline V gene encodes CDR1 LGHNA and CDR2 YSLEER. The CDR3 spans 18 residues. V dropped 0 bases and J dropped 4; count of bases not matched to a gene: 12. Here the CDR3 DNA reads TGCGCCAGCAGCCAAGAAATCGGGATGGGACAGGGAAGCTATGGCTACACCTTC. It translates to CASSQEIGMGQGSYGYTF.

This clonotype has more than one count but fewer than ten. The CDR3 nucleotides read TGTGCCAGCAGCTTCCGGGGAGAGAACTACGAGCAGTACGTC. Translating it yields CASSFRGENYEQYV. The chain employs TRBV6-2 or TRBV6-3 and TRBJ2-7; a possible D gene is TRBD2 (5 bases). This CDR3 is built from 14 residues. V was pared by 6 bases and J by 3 bases, with 15 bases between. Germline CDR1 reads MNHEY; CDR2 reads SVGEGT.

This clonotype was detected a few times. The chain combines TRBV4-1 with TRBJ2-3, with 13 bases fitting TRBD2. Germline values: CDR1 MGHRA, CDR2 YSYEKL. The CDR3 has 17 residues. After removal of 4 bases from V and 2 bases from J, the junction contained 6 bases not matched to a gene. CDR3 amino acids: CASSRKTSGGPTDTQYF. CDR3 coding DNA: TGCGCCAGCAGCCGGAAGACTAGCGGGGGGCCCACAGATACGCAGTATTTT.

This clonotype turned up a few times. This chain joins TRBV2 and TRBJ2-5; 9 bases are a match to TRBD2. Germline loops: CDR1 SNHLY, CDR2 FYNNEI. The CDR3 is made up of 16 amino acids. V was pared by 1 base and J by 5 bases, with 8 bases of the junction left unmatched. CDR3 DNA: TGTGCCAGCAGTGAAGTTCGCGGGGGGGCCAGGGAGACCCAGTACTTC. Translated: CASSEVRGGARETQYF. The full variable domain, with the rest looked up from reference TRBV2 and TRBJ2-5, is EPEVTQTPSHQVTQMGQEVILRCVPISNHLYFYWYRQILGQKVEFLVSFYNNEISEKSEIFDDQFSVERPDGSNFTLKIRSTKLEDSAMYFCASSEVRGGARETQYFGPGTRLLVL.

This clonotype was detected only a few times. The CDR3 loop is CASSLGREGLPKNIQYF. CDR3 DNA: TGTGCCAGCAGCTTGGGTAGGGAAGGGCTACCCAAAAACATTCAGTACTTC. The V gene is TRBV5-4, the J gene TRBJ2-4, with D unresolved. This CDR3 has 17 residues. The V gene's germline CDR1 is SGHNT and CDR2 YYREEE (reference sequence). Trimming took off 0 bases at V and 2 bases at J, with 15 bases between the two ends.

This clonotype was counted only a few times. The rearrangement uses TRBV6-1 and TRBJ1-2, with 10 bases fitting TRBD1. This CDR3 contains 15 residues. Looked up from germline, CDR1 is MNHNS and CDR2 is SASEGT. The ends lost 3 bases at V and 4 bases at J; junction bases unmatched: 5. This CDR3 is CASSDPGTGVYGYTF. The CDR3 DNA sequence: TGTGCCAGCAGTGACCCCGGGACAGGGGTCTATGGCTACACCTTC.